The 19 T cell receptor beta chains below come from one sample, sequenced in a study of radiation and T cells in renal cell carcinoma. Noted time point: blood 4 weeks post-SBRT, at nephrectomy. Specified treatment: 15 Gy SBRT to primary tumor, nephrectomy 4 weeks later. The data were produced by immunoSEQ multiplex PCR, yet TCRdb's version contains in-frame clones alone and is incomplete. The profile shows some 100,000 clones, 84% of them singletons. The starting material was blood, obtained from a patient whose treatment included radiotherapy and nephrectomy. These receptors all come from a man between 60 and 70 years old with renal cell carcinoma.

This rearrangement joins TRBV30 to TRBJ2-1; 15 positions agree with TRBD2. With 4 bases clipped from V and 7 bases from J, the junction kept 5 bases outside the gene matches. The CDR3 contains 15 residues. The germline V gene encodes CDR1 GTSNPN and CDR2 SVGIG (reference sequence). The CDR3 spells CAWTGLAGGRNEQFF. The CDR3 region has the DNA TGTGCCTGGACTGGACTAGCGGGAGGGAGGAATGAGCAGTTCTTC.

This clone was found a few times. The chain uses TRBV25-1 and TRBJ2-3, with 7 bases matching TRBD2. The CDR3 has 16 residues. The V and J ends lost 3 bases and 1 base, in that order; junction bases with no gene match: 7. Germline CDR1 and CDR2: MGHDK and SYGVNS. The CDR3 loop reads CASSDRSSGGTDTQYF. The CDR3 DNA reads TGTGCCAGCAGTGATCGGTCCAGCGGGGGCACAGATACGCAGTATTTT.

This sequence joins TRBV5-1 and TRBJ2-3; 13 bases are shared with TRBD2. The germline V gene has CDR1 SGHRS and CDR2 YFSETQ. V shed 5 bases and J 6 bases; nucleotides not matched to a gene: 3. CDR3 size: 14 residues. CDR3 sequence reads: CASRGLAGVDTQYF. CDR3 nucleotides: TGCGCCAGCAGAGGACTAGCGGGAGTGGATACGCAGTATTTT.

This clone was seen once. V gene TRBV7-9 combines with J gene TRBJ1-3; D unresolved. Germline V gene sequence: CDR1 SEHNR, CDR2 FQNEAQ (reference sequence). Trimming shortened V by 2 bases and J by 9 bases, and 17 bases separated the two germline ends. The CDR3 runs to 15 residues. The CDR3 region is CASSLSLRARGTIYF. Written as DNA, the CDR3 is TGTGCCAGCAGCTTATCATTGAGGGCCCGGGGCACCATATATTTT.

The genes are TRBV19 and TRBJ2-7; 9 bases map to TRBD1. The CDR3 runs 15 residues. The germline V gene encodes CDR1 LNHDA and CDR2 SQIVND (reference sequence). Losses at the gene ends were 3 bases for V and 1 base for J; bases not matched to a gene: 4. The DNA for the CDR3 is TGTGCCAGTAGTATCGGACAGGGGAGGTCCTACGAGCAGTACTTC. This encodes CASSIGQGRSYEQYF. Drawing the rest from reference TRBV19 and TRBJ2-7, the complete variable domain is DGGITQSPKYLFRKEGQNVTLSCEQNLNHDAMYWYRQDPGQGLRLIYYSQIVNDFQKGDIAEGYSVSREKKESFPLTVTSAQKNPTAFYLCASSIGQGRSYEQYFGPGTRLTVT.

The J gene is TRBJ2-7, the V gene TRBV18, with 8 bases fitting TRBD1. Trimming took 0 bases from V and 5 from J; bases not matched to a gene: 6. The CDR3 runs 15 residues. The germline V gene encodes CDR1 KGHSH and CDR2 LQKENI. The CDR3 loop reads CASSPPGQDRHEQYF. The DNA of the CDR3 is TGTGCCAGCTCACCACCGGGACAGGATAGGCACGAGCAGTACTTC.

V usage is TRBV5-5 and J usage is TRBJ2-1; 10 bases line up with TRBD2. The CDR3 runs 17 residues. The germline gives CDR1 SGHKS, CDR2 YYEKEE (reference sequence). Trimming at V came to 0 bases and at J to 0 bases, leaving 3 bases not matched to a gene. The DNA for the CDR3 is TGTGCCAGCAGCTTGGGAGCGGGAGGGCACTCCTACAATGAGCAGTTCTTC. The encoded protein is CASSLGAGGHSYNEQFF.

CDR3 sequence reads: CASTGAKNIQYF. The CDR3 DNA sequence: TGTGCCAGCACTGGAGCCAAAAACATTCAGTACTTC. The chain has TRBV27 and TRBJ2-4; D unresolved. The V and J ends lost 7 bases and 0 bases respectively, with 4 bases between them. CDR1 and CDR2 (germline): MNHEY, SMNVEV (reference sequence). The CDR3 has 12 amino acids.

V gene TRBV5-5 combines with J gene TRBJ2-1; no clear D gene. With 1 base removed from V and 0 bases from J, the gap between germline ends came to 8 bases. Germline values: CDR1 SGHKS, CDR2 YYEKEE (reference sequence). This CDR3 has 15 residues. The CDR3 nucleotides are TGTGCCAGCAGCTTGCTCAGTAGCTCCTACAATGAGCAGTTCTTC. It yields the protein CASSLLSSSYNEQFF.

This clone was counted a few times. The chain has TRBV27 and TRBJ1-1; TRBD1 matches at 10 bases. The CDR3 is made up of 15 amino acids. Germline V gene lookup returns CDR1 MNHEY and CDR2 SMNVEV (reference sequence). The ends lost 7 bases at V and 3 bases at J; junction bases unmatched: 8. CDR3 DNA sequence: TGTGCCAGCATCCGGGACAGGGGTTCGGACACTGAAGCTTTCTTT. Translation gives CASIRDRGSDTEAFF.

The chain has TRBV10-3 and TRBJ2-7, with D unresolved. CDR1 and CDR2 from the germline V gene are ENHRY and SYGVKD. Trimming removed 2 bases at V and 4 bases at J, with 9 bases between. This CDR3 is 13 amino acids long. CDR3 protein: CAISEPFFYEQYF. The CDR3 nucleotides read TGTGCCATCAGTGAGCCGTTCTTTTACGAGCAGTACTTC.

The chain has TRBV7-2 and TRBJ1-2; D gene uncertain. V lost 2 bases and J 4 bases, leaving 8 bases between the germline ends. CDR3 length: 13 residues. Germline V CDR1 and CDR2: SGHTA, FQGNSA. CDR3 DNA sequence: TGTGCCAGCAGCTTACTCCCACCCTATGGCTACACCTTC. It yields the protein CASSLLPPYGYTF.

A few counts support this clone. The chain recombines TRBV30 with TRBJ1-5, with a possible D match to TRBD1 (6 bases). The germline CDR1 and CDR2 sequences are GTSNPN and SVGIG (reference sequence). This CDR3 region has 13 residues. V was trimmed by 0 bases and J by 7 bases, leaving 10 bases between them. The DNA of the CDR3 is TGTGCCTGGAGTGTTACGAGGGGGCAGCCCCAGCATTTT. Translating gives CAWSVTRGQPQHF.

This CDR3 reads CASSLLAGYTEAFF. Written as DNA, the CDR3 is TGCGCCAGCAGCCTTCTCGCGGGTTACACTGAAGCTTTCTTT. The chain joins TRBV5-1 to TRBJ1-1; unclear D gene. The germline V gene encodes CDR1 SGHRS and CDR2 YFSETQ. The CDR3 is 14 amino acids. Trimming left V 4 bases short and J 3 bases short, with 13 bases between.

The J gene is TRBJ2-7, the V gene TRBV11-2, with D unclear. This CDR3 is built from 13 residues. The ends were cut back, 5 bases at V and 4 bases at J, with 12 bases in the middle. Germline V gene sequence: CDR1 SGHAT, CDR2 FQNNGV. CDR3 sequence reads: CASSTAGRYEQYF. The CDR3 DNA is TGTGCCAGCAGCACCGCAGGACGTTACGAGCAGTACTTC.

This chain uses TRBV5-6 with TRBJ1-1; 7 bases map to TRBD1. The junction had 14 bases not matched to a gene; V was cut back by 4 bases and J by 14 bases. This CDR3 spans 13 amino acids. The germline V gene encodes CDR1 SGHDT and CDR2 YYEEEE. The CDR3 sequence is CASSLFDREGEFF. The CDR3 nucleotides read TGTGCCAGCAGCCTCTTCGACAGGGAGGGAGAATTCTTT. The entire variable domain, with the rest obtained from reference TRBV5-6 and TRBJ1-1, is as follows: DAGVTQSPTHLIKTRGQQVTLRCSPKSGHDTVSWYQQALGQGPQFIFQYYEEEERQRGNFPDRFSGHQFPNYSSELNVNALLLGDSALYLCASSLFDREGEFFGQGTRLTVV.

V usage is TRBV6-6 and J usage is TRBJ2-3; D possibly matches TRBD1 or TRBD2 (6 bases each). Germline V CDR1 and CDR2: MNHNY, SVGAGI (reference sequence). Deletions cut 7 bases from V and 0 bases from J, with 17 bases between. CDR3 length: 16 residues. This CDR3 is CASIPRRGYSTDTQYF. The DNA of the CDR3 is TGTGCCAGCATTCCGAGGAGGGGGTATAGCACAGATACGCAGTATTTT.

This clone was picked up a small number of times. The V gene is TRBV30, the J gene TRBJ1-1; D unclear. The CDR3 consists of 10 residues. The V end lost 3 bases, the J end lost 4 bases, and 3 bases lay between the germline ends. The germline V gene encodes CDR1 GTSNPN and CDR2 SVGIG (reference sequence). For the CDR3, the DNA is TGTGCCTGGAGGGTCACTGAAGCTTTCTTT. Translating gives CAWRVTEAFF.

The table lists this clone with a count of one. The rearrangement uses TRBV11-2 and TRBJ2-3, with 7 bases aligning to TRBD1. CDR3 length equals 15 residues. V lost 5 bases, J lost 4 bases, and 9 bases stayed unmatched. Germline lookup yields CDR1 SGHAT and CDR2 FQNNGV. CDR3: CASSQGWGQSDTQYF. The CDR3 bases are TGTGCCAGCAGCCAAGGGTGGGGACAGTCAGATACGCAGTATTTT. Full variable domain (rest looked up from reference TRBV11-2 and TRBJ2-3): EAGVAQSPRYKIIEKRQSVAFWCNPISGHATLYWYQQILGQGPKLLIQFQNNGVVDDSQLPKDRFSAERLKGVDSTLKIQPAKLEDSAVYLCASSQGWGQSDTQYFGPGTRLTVL.